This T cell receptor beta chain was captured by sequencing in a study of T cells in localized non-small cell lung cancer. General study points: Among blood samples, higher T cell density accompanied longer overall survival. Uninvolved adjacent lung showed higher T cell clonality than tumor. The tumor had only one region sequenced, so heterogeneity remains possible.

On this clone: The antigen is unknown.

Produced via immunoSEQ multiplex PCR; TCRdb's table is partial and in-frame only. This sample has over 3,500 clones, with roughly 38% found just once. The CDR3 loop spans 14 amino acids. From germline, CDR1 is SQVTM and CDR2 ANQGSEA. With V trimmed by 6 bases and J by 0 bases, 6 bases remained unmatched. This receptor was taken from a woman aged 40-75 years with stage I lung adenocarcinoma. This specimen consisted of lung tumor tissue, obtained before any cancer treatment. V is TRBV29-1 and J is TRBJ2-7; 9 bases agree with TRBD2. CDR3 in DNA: TGCAGCGTAGTTAGCGGGGGAAGCTCCTACGAGCAGTACTTC. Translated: CSVVSGGSSYEQYF.